This T cell receptor (beta chain) originates from a study of shared T cell receptors in the human thymus. V was trimmed by 0 bases and J by 3 bases, leaving 12 bases between them. Germline V gene data show CDR1 as LGHNA and CDR2 as YNFKEQ. This CDR3 region has 15 residues. Clones were read by immunoSEQ multiplex PCR, and TCRdb kept only the in-frame ones, dropping some. This sample has hundreds of thousands of clones; roughly 86% occur once, and the top ten carry approximately 0.0097%. These data are also associated with another study on human thymus T cells. From that study: Infants served as donors; they were healthy and Finnish and were having corrective surgery for congenital heart defects. Gene usage for V and J segments appeared biased in thymic and blood repertoires.

The chain is built from TRBV4-2 and TRBJ2-7, with D tentatively TRBD2 (6 bases). The receptor's source is a boy under two years old with a congenital heart defect. Sequenced: thymocytes. In nucleotides, the CDR3 is TGTGCCAGCAGCCAAGACGAGGGAGGATACTACGAGCAGTACTTC. Encoded protein: CASSQDEGGYYEQYF.